Below, 3 T cell receptor beta chains from the same sample are listed, as sequenced in a study of human T cells and chemical hapten exposure. Time point in this sample: pre-sensitization, week 0. As to treatment: therapeutic diphenylcyclopropenone sensitization with weekly scalp DPC. MiXCR, run by TCRdb on the RACE reads, gives a single entry per CDR3 protein. The table has about 98,000 distinct CDR3 sequences, approximately 10% seen once. Source: whole blood, taken in connection with sensitization to the hapten diphenylcyclopropenone (DPC). The receptors were sampled from a woman aged 55-69 years with alopecia areata. Some clones in this sample may be carry-over from other donors' samples.

At least ten counts were recorded for this clonotype. This chain joins TRBV3-1 and TRBJ2-5; perhaps TRBD2 as D (6 bases). CDR1 and CDR2 from the germline V gene are LGHDT and YNNKEL (reference sequence). This CDR3 contains 15 residues. V lost 1 base, J lost 2 bases, and 11 bases lay in between. CDR3 amino acids: CASSQGAGTQETQYF. DNA for the CDR3: TGTGCCAGCAGCCAAGGTGCGGGGACTCAAGAGACCCAGTACTTC.

This clonotype appeared a few times. The chain joins TRBV27 to TRBJ2-1; D is unresolved. In germline, CDR1 is MNHEY, CDR2 SMNVEV (reference sequence). V lost 3 bases and J lost 9, with 18 bases in between. CDR3 length: 15 residues. CDR3 residues: CASSFGWPPVGEQFF. CDR3 bases: TGTGCCAGCAGTTTCGGGTGGCCCCCCGTCGGTGAGCAGTTCTTC.

This clonotype was counted at least ten times. V is TRBV5-1 and J is TRBJ1-3; weak D call: TRBD1 (5 bases). The CDR3 loop spans 14 amino acids. Germline CDR1 SGHRS, CDR2 YFSETQ. V shed 2 bases and J shed 4 bases, with 10 bases lying between them. The chain's CDR3 is CASSLSGAGNTIYF. The DNA for the CDR3 is TGCGCCAGCAGCTTATCCGGGGCAGGAAACACCATATATTTT.